This T cell receptor beta chain came from a study of CD8+ T cells in alopecia areata. The overall study: Tofacitinib ran for 6 to 18 months before 6 months off drug. Whole-study findings and limits: Among the top 100, expanded CD8+ clones, as well as scalp clonality, were significantly decreased by tofacitinib.

This clone was seen once. Antigen: not known. The authors extracted RNA and reverse transcribed it into cDNA as the sequencing template. Only in-frame clones appear in the TCRdb table, and some are missing; sequencing was by immunoSEQ multiplex PCR. The sample lists fewer than 200,000 clones, 58% occurring once. The treatment is: oral pan-JAK inhibitor, 5-10 mg twice daily. This TCR came from a human donor with alopecia areata. This specimen consisted of CD4+ T cells sorted from blood, obtained between weeks 55 and 65, from a patient treated with tofacitinib.

CDR3 in DNA: TGTGCCAGCAGCCAAGACGCTACCAATCAGCCCCAGCATTTT. Protein sequence: CASSQDATNQPQHF. V gene TRBV4-2 combines with J gene TRBJ1-5; D remains unclear. CDR1 LGHNA and CDR2 YNFKEQ come from the germline V gene. This CDR3 spans 14 amino acids. The V end lost 0 bases, the J end lost 3 bases, and 6 bases lay between the germline ends.